Listed here are 27 T cell receptor beta chains from one sample, sequenced in a study of OX40 agonist ivuxolimab in advanced cancers. Generated by immunoSEQ multiplex PCR, the TCRdb table keeps only in-frame clones and is missing some. Found here are about 69,000 clones, 85% to 90% of them singletons; the top ten hold around 6%. Sequencing used CD4+ or CD8+ T cells sorted from blood, obtained in a trial of the OX40 agonist ivuxolimab. These receptors came from an adult with an advanced solid tumor such as melanoma, head and neck, liver or kidney cancer.

CDR3 bases: TGTGCCAGCAGTTTCAGGCTGAGCAATGAGCAGTTCTTC. This encodes CASSFRLSNEQFF. This chain joins TRBV28 and TRBJ2-1; D remains ambiguous. This CDR3 comprises 13 residues. Germline loops: CDR1 MDHEN, CDR2 SYDVKM. The V end lost 3 bases, the J end lost 6 bases, and 9 bases lay between the germline ends.

There are a few counts of this clone. The chain is built from TRBV4-3 and TRBJ2-5; 7 bases align to TRBD2. The V gene's germline CDR1 is LGHNA and CDR2 YSLEER. The CDR3 has 16 amino acids. Germline trimming cut 1 base from V and 4 bases from J; bases unmatched to any gene: 9. CDR3 in amino acids: CASSQGTGGIRETQYF. The CDR3 nucleotides are TGCGCCAGCAGCCAAGGGACCGGGGGGATCCGAGAGACCCAGTACTTC.

This chain links TRBV6-5 with TRBJ2-7; D may be TRBD1 (5 bases). The CDR3 covers 15 residues. Trimming stripped 0 bases from V and 2 bases from J, with 11 bases between. Per germline, CDR1 MNHEY and CDR2 SVGAGI. In DNA, the CDR3 is TGTGCCAGCAGTTACTCGGGGCGTTCCACCTACGAGCAGTACTTC. It translates to CASSYSGRSTYEQYF.

CDR3 DNA sequence: TGTGCCAGTAGTTCCCCCGGGGGGAACACTGAAGCTTTCTTT. Translating it yields CASSSPGGNTEAFF. This chain uses TRBV19 with TRBJ1-1; tentative D call: TRBD1 (5 bases). V was trimmed by 5 bases and J by 1 base, leaving 11 bases between them. The CDR3 extends over 14 amino acids. Germline V lookup: CDR1 LNHDA, CDR2 SQIVND (reference sequence).

This chain uses TRBV7-9 with TRBJ2-1, with TRBD2 as a possible D gene (7 bases). There are 15 residues in the CDR3. The germline V gene has CDR1 SEHNR and CDR2 FQNEAQ (reference sequence). Between the trimmed V and J ends, which lost 1 base and 4 bases, there was a span of 11 bases. The CDR3 sequence: CASSLGRGPYNEQFF. CDR3 bases: TGTGCCAGCAGCTTAGGGCGGGGGCCTTACAATGAGCAGTTCTTC.

CDR3 sequence reads: CASSLGPGQDDYGYTF. The CDR3 DNA follows: TGTGCCAGCAGCTTAGGTCCGGGACAGGACGACTATGGCTACACCTTC. V usage is TRBV13 and J usage is TRBJ1-2; 8 nucleotides agree with TRBD1. The junction had 6 bases not matched to a gene; V was cut back by 0 bases and J by 3 bases. The germline V gene has CDR1 PRHDT and CDR2 FYEKMQ (reference sequence). There are 16 residues in the CDR3.

Comments on this clone: One end of the junction fails to match germline, which may point to a read error. V usage is TRBV19 and J usage is TRBJ2-2; D ambiguous. This CDR3 has 15 residues. Germline V CDR1 and CDR2: LNHDA, SQIVND (reference sequence). CDR3 residues: CASSIARVNTGELFF. The CDR3 DNA sequence: TGTGCCAGTAGCATAGCTCGGGTGAACACCGGGGAGCTGTTTTTT.

In DNA, the CDR3 is TGTGCCAGCAGCTTAAGCCCACCCACGGCTTTCTACAATGAGCAGTTCTTC. Translation gives CASSLSPPTAFYNEQFF. The J gene is TRBJ2-1, the V gene TRBV7-3; D is unresolved. Trimming cost V 1 base and J 3 bases, with 16 bases left between them. In germline, CDR1 is SGHTA, CDR2 FQGTGA. This CDR3 contains 17 residues.

The genes are TRBV7-6 and TRBJ1-2; D perhaps matches TRBD1 (5 bases). CDR1 is SGHVS and CDR2 is FNYEAQ in the germline V gene. Trimming shortened V by 2 bases and J by 4 bases, and 11 bases separated the two germline ends. The CDR3 totals 14 residues. This CDR3 is CASSLRGGGYGYTF. The CDR3 bases are TGTGCCAGCAGCTTAAGGGGCGGGGGCTATGGCTACACCTTC.

V is TRBV6-1 and J is TRBJ2-7, with D perhaps matching TRBD2 (5 bases). This CDR3 contains 13 residues. With 3 bases removed from V and 3 bases from J, the gap between germline ends came to 9 bases. The germline V gene encodes CDR1 MNHNS and CDR2 SASEGT. The CDR3 bases are TGTGCCAGCAGTGAGACGGGAAGCTACGAGCAGTACTTC. This encodes CASSETGSYEQYF.

V and J are TRBV4-3 and TRBJ1-4, with unresolved D. Trimming removed 0 bases at V and 5 bases at J, with 4 bases between. Germline lookup yields CDR1 LGHNA and CDR2 YSLEER. The CDR3 extends over 13 amino acids. This chain's CDR3 is CASSQDPNEKLFF. CDR3 in DNA: TGCGCCAGCAGCCAAGATCCGAATGAAAAACTGTTTTTT.

This clone was recorded a few times. The rearrangement uses TRBV29-1 and TRBJ2-7; D may correspond to TRBD1 or TRBD2 (5 bases each). Trimming left V 5 bases short and J 6 bases short, with 14 bases between. The germline V gene has CDR1 SQVTM and CDR2 ANQGSEA. CDR3 length equals 12 residues. The CDR3: CSVLFPGAEQYF. The CDR3, as DNA: TGCAGCGTTCTCTTCCCCGGGGCCGAGCAGTACTTC.

The chain uses TRBV30 and TRBJ2-7; the D gene could be TRBD1 or TRBD2 (5 bases each). Germline V CDR1 and CDR2: GTSNPN, SVGIG (reference sequence). The V and J ends lost 7 bases and 11 bases respectively, with 18 bases between them. The CDR3 loop spans 11 amino acids. CDR3 protein: CAYSYGTREYF. CDR3 DNA: TGTGCCTATTCCTACGGGACCCGCGAGTACTTC.

This clone was found once. The chain couples TRBV4-3 to TRBJ2-7; 7 positions match TRBD1. CDR3 size: 15 residues. The V segment lost 0 bases and the J segment 6 bases; nucleotides outside the gene matches: 8. The germline CDR1 and CDR2 sequences are LGHNA and YSLEER. CDR3 residues: CASSQEGRGRGEQYF. The CDR3 DNA follows: TGCGCCAGCAGCCAAGAGGGTAGGGGGCGAGGCGAGCAGTACTTC.

The chain couples TRBV6-5 to TRBJ1-2, with D unresolved. Germline V gene lookup returns CDR1 MNHEY and CDR2 SVGAGI. The CDR3 covers 13 residues. V lost 2 bases to trimming and J lost 3 bases, with 7 bases between them. The CDR3 is CASSYGADYGYTF. Written as DNA, the CDR3 is TGTGCCAGCAGTTACGGCGCAGACTATGGCTACACCTTC.

For the CDR3, the DNA is TGTGCCAGCAGTTACCCCTCGGGGGCTGGGGGGGAGCAGTACTTC. Protein product: CASSYPSGAGGEQYF. The chain is built from TRBV6-6 and TRBJ2-7; D is possibly TRBD1 or TRBD2 (6 bases each). Germline values: CDR1 MNHNY, CDR2 SVGAGI (reference sequence). The CDR3 spans 15 residues. Trimming pared 2 bases from V and 7 bases from J, leaving 18 bases between.

This chain uses TRBV6-5 with TRBJ1-1, with no clear D. The CDR3 spans 12 residues. Trimming took off 5 bases at V and 5 bases at J, with 9 bases between the two ends. The germline gives CDR1 MNHEY, CDR2 SVGAGI. CDR3: CASSPGVTEAFF. Here the CDR3 DNA reads TGTGCCAGCAGTCCCGGGGTAACTGAAGCTTTCTTT.

This chain connects TRBV19 to TRBJ2-7, with 7 bases fitting TRBD1. V lost 1 base to trimming and J lost 2 bases; unmatched junction nucleotides: 5. The CDR3 is 15 residues long. Germline lookup yields CDR1 LNHDA and CDR2 SQIVND (reference sequence). The CDR3 coding sequence is TGTGCCAGTAGTATAGGAACAGGGGCTACCTACGAGCAGTACTTC. This sequence encodes CASSIGTGATYEQYF.

This chain joins TRBV7-8 and TRBJ2-2, with 7 bases fitting TRBD1. The germline V gene has CDR1 SGHVS and CDR2 FQNEAQ. This CDR3 is built from 14 residues. Germline trimming cut 1 base from V and 6 bases from J; bases unmatched to any gene: 2. CDR3 in DNA: TGTGCCAGCAGCTTAGAGACAGGGCCCGGGGAGCTGTTTTTT. It is translated as CASSLETGPGELFF. Together with reference TRBV7-8 and TRBJ2-2, the CDR3 gives the full variable domain: GAGVSQSPRYKVAKRGQDVALRCDPISGHVSLFWYQQALGQGPEFLTYFQNEAQLDKSGLPSDRFFAERPEGSVSTLKIQRTQQEDSAVYLCASSLETGPGELFFGEGSRLTVL.

The J gene is TRBJ2-1, the V gene TRBV7-9; TRBD1 matches at 9 bases. Trimming cost V 1 base and J 8 bases; bases outside gene matches: 15. The CDR3 loop spans 18 amino acids. CDR1 and CDR2 (germline): SEHNR, FQNEAQ (reference sequence). CDR3 DNA sequence: TGTGCCAGCAGCTTAGTTTCAGGACAGGGGCAGTTCGAGGATGAGCAGTTCTTC. It translates to CASSLVSGQGQFEDEQFF.

This chain links TRBV5-5 with TRBJ1-6; D ambiguous. Trimming removed 0 bases at V and 5 bases at J, with 0 bases between. Per germline, CDR1 SGHKS and CDR2 YYEKEE (reference sequence). The CDR3 sequence is 12 residues long. DNA of the CDR3: TGTGCCAGCAGCTTGGATAATTCACCCCTCCACTTT. It specifies CASSLDNSPLHF.

This chain uses TRBV7-3 with TRBJ2-1; D remains ambiguous. The CDR3 has 13 residues. Deletions cut 3 bases from V and 5 bases from J, with 8 bases between. Looked up from germline, CDR1 is SGHTA and CDR2 is FQGTGA. Here the CDR3 reads CASSFYSNNEQFF. Written as DNA, the CDR3 is TGTGCCAGCAGCTTCTACAGTAACAATGAGCAGTTCTTC.

The rearrangement links TRBV19 to TRBJ1-1; TRBD1 matches 9 bases. Germline CDR1 reads LNHDA; CDR2 reads SQIVND (reference sequence). Losses at the gene ends were 10 bases for V and 2 bases for J; bases not matched to a gene: 5. This CDR3 has 13 residues. DNA of the CDR3: TGTGCCACAAAGACAGGGGGAAACACTGAAGCTTTCTTT. It yields the protein CATKTGGNTEAFF.

This chain joins TRBV4-3 and TRBJ2-3; unclear D gene. CDR1 and CDR2 from the germline V gene are LGHNA and YSLEER. V lost 1 base, J lost 6 bases, and 11 bases lay in between. The CDR3 sequence is 14 residues long. The CDR3 loop is CASSQGQLADTQYF. The CDR3 nucleotides are TGCGCCAGCAGCCAAGGTCAACTCGCGGATACGCAGTATTTT.

The chain links TRBV19 to TRBJ1-5; TRBD1 aligns across 7 bases. The CDR3 is 15 residues long. Trimming at V came to 6 bases and at J to 6 bases, leaving 11 bases not matched to a gene. Germline V gene lookup returns CDR1 LNHDA and CDR2 SQIVND (reference sequence). CDR3 region: CASRPDRVGSQPQHF. CDR3 sequence (DNA): TGTGCCAGTAGGCCCGACAGGGTGGGGAGTCAGCCCCAGCATTTT.

V usage is TRBV5-1 and J usage is TRBJ2-3, with TRBD2 matching 13 bases. There are 19 residues in the CDR3. Unmatched junction bases numbered 11, after V lost 4 bases and J lost 0 bases. Germline CDR1 SGHRS, CDR2 YFSETQ. The CDR3 here is CASSLGLAGVVGSTDTQYF. The CDR3 coding sequence is TGCGCCAGCAGCCTCGGACTAGCGGGAGTTGTGGGGAGCACAGATACGCAGTATTTT.

This sequence joins TRBV5-1 and TRBJ2-3; D is perhaps TRBD1 or TRBD2 (6 bases each). The CDR3 loop spans 15 amino acids. CDR1 is SGHRS, CDR2 YFSETQ, per germline. Trimming removed 0 bases at V and 5 bases at J, with 13 bases between. The CDR3 here is CASSLAGAPGDTQYF. Written as DNA, the CDR3 is TGCGCCAGCAGCTTGGCGGGGGCGCCGGGAGATACGCAGTATTTT.